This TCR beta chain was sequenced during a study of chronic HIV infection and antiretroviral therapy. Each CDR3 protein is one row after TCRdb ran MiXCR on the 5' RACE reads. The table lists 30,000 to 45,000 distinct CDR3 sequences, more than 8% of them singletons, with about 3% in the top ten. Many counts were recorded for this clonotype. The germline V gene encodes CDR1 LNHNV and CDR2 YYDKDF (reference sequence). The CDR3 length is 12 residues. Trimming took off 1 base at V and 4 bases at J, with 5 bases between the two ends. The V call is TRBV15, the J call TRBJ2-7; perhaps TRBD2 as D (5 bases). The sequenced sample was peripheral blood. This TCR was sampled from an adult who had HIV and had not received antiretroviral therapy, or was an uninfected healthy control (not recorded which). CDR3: CATSRGGYEQYF. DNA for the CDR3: TGTGCCACCAGCAGAGGCGGGTACGAGCAGTACTTC.